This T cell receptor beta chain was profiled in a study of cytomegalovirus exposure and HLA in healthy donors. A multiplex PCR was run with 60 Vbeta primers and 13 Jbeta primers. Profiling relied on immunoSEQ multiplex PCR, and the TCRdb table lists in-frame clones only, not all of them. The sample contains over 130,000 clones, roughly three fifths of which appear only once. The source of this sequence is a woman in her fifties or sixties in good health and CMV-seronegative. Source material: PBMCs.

CDR3: CASSLVRNYGYTF. In nucleotides, the CDR3 is TGTGCCAGCAGTTTGGTCAGGAACTATGGCTACACCTTC. The chain combines TRBV28 with TRBJ1-2; D is undetermined. CDR3 size: 13 residues. The ends were cut back, 3 bases at V and 2 bases at J, with 7 bases in the middle. Germline V gene data show CDR1 as MDHEN and CDR2 as SYDVKM.